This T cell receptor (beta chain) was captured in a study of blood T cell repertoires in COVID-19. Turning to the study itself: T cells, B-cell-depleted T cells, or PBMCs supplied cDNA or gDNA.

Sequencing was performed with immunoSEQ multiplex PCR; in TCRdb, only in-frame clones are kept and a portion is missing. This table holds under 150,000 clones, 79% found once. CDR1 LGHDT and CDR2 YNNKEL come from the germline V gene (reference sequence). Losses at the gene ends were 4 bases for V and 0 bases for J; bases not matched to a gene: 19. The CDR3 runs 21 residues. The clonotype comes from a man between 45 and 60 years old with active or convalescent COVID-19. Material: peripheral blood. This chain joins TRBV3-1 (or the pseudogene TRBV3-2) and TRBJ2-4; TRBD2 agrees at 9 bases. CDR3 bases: TGTGCCAGCAGCCGCAGGATGAGGAGCGGGGGGCTCCCAGGAGCCAAAAACATTCAGTACTTC. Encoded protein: CASSRRMRSGGLPGAKNIQYF.